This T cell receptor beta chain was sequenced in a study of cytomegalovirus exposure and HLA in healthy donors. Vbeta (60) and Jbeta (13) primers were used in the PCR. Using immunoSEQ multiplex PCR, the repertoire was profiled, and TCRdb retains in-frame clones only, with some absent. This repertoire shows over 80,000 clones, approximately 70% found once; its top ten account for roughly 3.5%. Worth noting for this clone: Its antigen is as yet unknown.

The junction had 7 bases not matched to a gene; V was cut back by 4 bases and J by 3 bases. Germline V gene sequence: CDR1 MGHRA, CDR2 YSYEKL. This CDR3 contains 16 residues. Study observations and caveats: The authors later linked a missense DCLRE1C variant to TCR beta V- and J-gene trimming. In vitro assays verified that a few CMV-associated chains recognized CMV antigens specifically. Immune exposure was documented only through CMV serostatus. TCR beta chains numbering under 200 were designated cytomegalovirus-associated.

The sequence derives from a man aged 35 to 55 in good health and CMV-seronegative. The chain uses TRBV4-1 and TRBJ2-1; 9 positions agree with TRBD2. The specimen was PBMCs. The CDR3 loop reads CASSLLAGELYNEQFF. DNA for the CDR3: TGCGCCAGCAGCCTCTTAGCGGGGGAGCTCTACAATGAGCAGTTCTTC.